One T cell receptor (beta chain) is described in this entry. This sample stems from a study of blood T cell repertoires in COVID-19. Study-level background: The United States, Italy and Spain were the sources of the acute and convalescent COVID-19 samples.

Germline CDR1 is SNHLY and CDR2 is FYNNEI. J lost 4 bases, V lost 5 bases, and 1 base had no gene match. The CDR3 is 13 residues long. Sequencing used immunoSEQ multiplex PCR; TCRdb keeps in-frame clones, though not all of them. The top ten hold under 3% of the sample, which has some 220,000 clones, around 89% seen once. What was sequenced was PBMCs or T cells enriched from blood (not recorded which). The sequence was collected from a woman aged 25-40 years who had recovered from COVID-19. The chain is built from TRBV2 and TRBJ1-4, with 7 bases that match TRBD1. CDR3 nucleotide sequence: TGTGCCAGCAGTTGGGACAGTAATGAAAAACTGTTTTTT. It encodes CASSWDSNEKLFF.